This TCR beta chain comes out of a study of T cells after yellow fever vaccination. At least ten counts were recorded for this clonotype. The CDR3 totals 16 residues. V lost 5 bases and J 0 bases, leaving 11 bases between the germline ends. One entry per CDR3 protein, called by TCRdb with MiXCR from the 5' RACE reads. In the table there are some 250,000 distinct CDR3 sequences, less than 9% of which are singletons. Material: CD4+ T cells sorted from PBMCs, obtained 15 days after the yellow fever booster vaccination. The gene calls are TRBV12-3 or TRBV12-4 and TRBJ2-6; D uncertain. This clonotype originated in a man aged 25-40 years who received the YFV17D yellow fever vaccine. The CDR3 coding sequence is TGTGCCAGCAGTCTTTTTCTGGGCTCTGGGGCCAACGTCCTGACTTTC. This gives the protein CASSLFLGSGANVLTF.